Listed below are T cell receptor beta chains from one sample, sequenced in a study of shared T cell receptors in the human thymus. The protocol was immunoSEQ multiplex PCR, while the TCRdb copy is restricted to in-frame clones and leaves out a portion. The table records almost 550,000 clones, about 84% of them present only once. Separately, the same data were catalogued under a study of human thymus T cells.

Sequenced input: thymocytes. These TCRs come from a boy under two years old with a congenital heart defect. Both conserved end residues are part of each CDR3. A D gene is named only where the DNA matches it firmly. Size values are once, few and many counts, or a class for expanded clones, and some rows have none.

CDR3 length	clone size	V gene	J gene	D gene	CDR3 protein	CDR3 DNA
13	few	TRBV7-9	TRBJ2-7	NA	CASSFADSYEQYF	TGTGCCAGCAGCTTCGCCGACAGCTACGAGCAGTACTTC
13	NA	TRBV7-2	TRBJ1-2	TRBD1	CASSLGQGGGYTF	TGTGCCAGCAGCTTAGGACAGGGCGGCGGCTACACCTTC
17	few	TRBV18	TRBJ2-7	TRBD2	CASSPGAGGVGQYEQYF	TGTGCCAGCTCACCAGGGGCGGGGGGCGTTGGACAATACGAGCAGTACTTC
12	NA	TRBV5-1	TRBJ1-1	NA	CASRHMNTEAFF	TGCGCCAGCAGACATATGAACACTGAAGCTTTCTTT
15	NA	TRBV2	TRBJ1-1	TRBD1	CASVPGGYKNTEAFF	TGTGCCAGCGTTCCAGGGGGATATAAGAACACTGAAGCTTTCTTT
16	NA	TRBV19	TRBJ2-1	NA	CASSIRRRSSYNEQFF	TGTGCCAGTAGTATCCGCCGACGGAGCTCCTACAATGAGCAGTTCTTC
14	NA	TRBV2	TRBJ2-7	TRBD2	CASRPTSAPYEQYF	TGTGCCAGCAGGCCGACTAGCGCTCCCTACGAGCAGTACTTC
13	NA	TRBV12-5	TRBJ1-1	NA	CASDPPGGSEAFF	TGTGCTAGTGATCCCCCCGGTGGGAGCGAAGCTTTCTTT
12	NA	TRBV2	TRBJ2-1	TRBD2	CASRGSGRDQFF	TGTGCCAGCAGAGGTAGCGGGAGGGACCAGTTCTTC
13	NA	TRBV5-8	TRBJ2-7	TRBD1	CAIPRQGADEQYF	TGTGCCATACCCCGACAGGGTGCCGACGAGCAGTACTTC
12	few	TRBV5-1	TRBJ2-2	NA	CASSWETGELFF	TGCGCCAGCAGTTGGGAGACCGGGGAGCTGTTTTTT
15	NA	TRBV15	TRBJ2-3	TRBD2	CATSRGLAGVDTQYF	TGTGCCACCAGCAGAGGACTAGCGGGAGTAGATACGCAGTATTTT
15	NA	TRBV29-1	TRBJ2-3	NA	CSAVPILRSTDTQYF	TGCAGCGCCGTTCCCATACTCAGGAGCACAGATACGCAGTATTTT
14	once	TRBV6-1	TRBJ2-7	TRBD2	CASKVAGGKYEQYF	TGTGCCAGCAAAGTAGCGGGAGGAAAGTACGAGCAGTACTTC
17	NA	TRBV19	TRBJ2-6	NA	CASSMRAGVSGANVLTF	TGTGCCAGTAGTATGAGGGCAGGGGTCTCTGGGGCCAACGTCCTGACTTTC
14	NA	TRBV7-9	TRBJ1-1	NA	CASSLGTASAEAFF	TGTGCCAGCAGCTTAGGGACAGCGAGTGCTGAAGCTTTCTTT
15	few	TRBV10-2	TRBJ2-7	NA	CASLLATFSSYEQYF	TGCGCCAGCCTTCTAGCAACGTTTTCCTCCTACGAGCAGTACTTC
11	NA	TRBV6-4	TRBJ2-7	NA	CASRPDREQYF	TGTGCCAGCAGGCCTGACAGAGAGCAGTACTTC
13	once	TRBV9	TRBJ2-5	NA	CASSGTEQETQYF	TGTGCCAGCAGCGGGACAGAACAAGAGACCCAGTACTTC
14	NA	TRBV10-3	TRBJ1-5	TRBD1	CAISAGTGDQPQHF	TGTGCCATCAGTGCTGGGACAGGGGATCAGCCCCAGCATTTT
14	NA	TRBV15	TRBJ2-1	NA	CATSRVDYSNEQFF	TGTGCCACCAGCAGAGTTGACTACTCCAATGAGCAGTTCTTC
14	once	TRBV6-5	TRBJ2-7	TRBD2	CASRVPGGGYEQYF	TGTGCCAGCAGAGTTCCTGGGGGGGGCTACGAGCAGTACTTC
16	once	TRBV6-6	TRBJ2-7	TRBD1	CASSYPPRDRPLEQYF	TGTGCCAGCAGCTACCCCCCGCGGGACAGGCCTCTGGAGCAGTACTTC
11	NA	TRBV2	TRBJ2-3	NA	CASSEEGPQYF	TGTGCCAGCAGTGAGGAGGGACCGCAGTATTTT
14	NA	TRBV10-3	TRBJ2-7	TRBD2	CAIRPTSGSYEQYF	TGTGCCATCAGGCCGACTAGCGGGTCCTACGAGCAGTACTTC
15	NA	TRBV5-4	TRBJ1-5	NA	CASSSNPHEQGAQHF	TGTGCCAGCAGCTCTAACCCACATGAGCAAGGAGCCCAGCATTTT
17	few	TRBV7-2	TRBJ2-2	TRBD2	CASSLVSGRANTGELFF	TGTGCCAGCAGCTTAGTTAGCGGGAGAGCGAACACCGGGGAGCTGTTTTTT
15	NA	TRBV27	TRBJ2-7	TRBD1	CASSPTRDRDYEQYF	TGTGCCAGCAGTCCAACCCGAGACAGGGACTACGAGCAGTACTTC
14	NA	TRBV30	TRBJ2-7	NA	CAWSVRPMGGEQYF	TGTGCCTGGAGTGTACGTCCCATGGGAGGCGAGCAGTACTTC
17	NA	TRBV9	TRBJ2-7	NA	CASSDTSSESPPLEQYF	TGTGCCAGCAGCGATACCTCTAGCGAATCTCCCCCATTGGAGCAGTACTTC
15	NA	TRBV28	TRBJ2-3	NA	CASRRERSLTDTQYF	TGTGCCAGCAGGCGAGAGCGGAGCCTCACAGATACGCAGTATTTT
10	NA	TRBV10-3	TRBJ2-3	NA	CAISDGTQYF	TGTGCCATCAGTGACGGTACGCAGTATTTT
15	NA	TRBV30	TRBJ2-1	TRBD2	CAWSRGGISHNEQFF	TGTGCCTGGAGTCGGGGAGGGATCTCCCACAATGAGCAGTTCTTC
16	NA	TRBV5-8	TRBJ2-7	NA	CASSYQDSPRAYEQYF	TGTGCCAGCAGCTACCAAGACAGTCCTAGGGCCTACGAGCAGTACTTC
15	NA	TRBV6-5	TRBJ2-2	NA	CASTGGGTNTGELFF	TGTGCCAGCACCGGCGGGGGCACGAACACCGGGGAGCTGTTTTTT